Listed below are T cell receptor beta chains from one sample, sequenced in a study of T cell repertoires in cytomegalovirus infection. TCRdb ran MiXCR on the reads and lists one entry per CDR3 protein. The table records 150,000 to 200,000 distinct CDR3 sequences, more than 15% of them present only once. Sequenced sample: CD8+ T cells from PBMCs. Receptor source: a human donor in good health (CMV status not recorded). Some clones in this sample may be carry-over from other donors' samples. Each CDR3 is given with its conserved first and last residue. Each record gives: V gene, D gene, clone size, J gene, CDR3 DNA, CDR3 protein. A D gene is named only where the DNA matches it firmly. Where a row states a size, it is once, few, many or the class of an expanded clone; other rows omit it.

v_call: TRBV28
d_call: TRBD1
clone_size: .
j_call: TRBJ1-2
cdr3_nt: TGTGCCAGCAGTTTGTTGACAGGGCACGACTATGGCTACACCTTC
cdr3_aa: CASSLLTGHDYGYTF

v_call: TRBV7-9
d_call: TRBD1
clone_size: .
j_call: TRBJ2-1
cdr3_nt: TGTGCCAGCAGCGCGGGACAGGGGAATGGTGGCAATGAGCAGTTCTTC
cdr3_aa: CASSAGQGNGGNEQFF

v_call: TRBV6-2/TRBV6-3
d_call: .
clone_size: .
j_call: TRBJ1-1
cdr3_nt: TGTGCCAGCTTCCTGTTCCCGAACACTGAAGCTTTCTTT
cdr3_aa: CASFLFPNTEAFF

v_call: TRBV6-5
d_call: .
clone_size: .
j_call: TRBJ1-1
cdr3_nt: TGTGCCAGCACGCTGGGTGGCACTGAAGCTTCCTTT
cdr3_aa: CASTLGGTEASF

v_call: TRBV19
d_call: .
clone_size: few
j_call: TRBJ1-1
cdr3_nt: TGTGTCTCGACCTGGGGGAACACTGAAGCTTTCTTT
cdr3_aa: CVSTWGNTEAFF

v_call: TRBV7-9
d_call: .
clone_size: .
j_call: TRBJ2-1
cdr3_nt: TGTGCCAGCAGCTTCGAGGACAGAGTCTACAATGAGCAGTTCTTC
cdr3_aa: CASSFEDRVYNEQFF

v_call: TRBV12-3/TRBV12-4
d_call: .
clone_size: .
j_call: TRBJ1-4
cdr3_nt: TGTGCCAGCAGTTTAGCGCTGAAGTGGGAAAAACTGTTTTTT
cdr3_aa: CASSLALKWEKLFF

v_call: TRBV7-9
d_call: TRBD2
clone_size: many
j_call: TRBJ2-7
cdr3_nt: TGTGCCAGCAGCTTAGATGTTGGGGGGGTGTATAACGAGCAGTACTTC
cdr3_aa: CASSLDVGGVYNEQYF

v_call: TRBV7-8
d_call: TRBD1
clone_size: few
j_call: TRBJ2-1
cdr3_nt: TGTGCCAGCCAGGGGGATGAGCAGTTCTTC
cdr3_aa: CASQGDEQFF

v_call: TRBV7-9
d_call: TRBD2
clone_size: .
j_call: TRBJ2-2
cdr3_nt: TGTGCCAGCAGCCTGTTGGGGGAGCGGGAGACCTACACCGGGGAGCTGTTTTTT
cdr3_aa: CASSLLGERETYTGELFF

v_call: TRBV2
d_call: TRBD2
clone_size: few
j_call: TRBJ2-5
cdr3_nt: TGTGCCAGCTTCTTTCCGCTAGCGGGAGGAGGGGGGCAAGAGACCCAGTACTTC
cdr3_aa: CASFFPLAGGGGQETQYF

v_call: TRBV11-1
d_call: .
clone_size: many
j_call: TRBJ2-7
cdr3_nt: TGTGCCAGCAGTGAGATGTCCGGGGATGCCCCCGAGCAGTACTTC
cdr3_aa: CASSEMSGDAPEQYF

v_call: TRBV20-1
d_call: TRBD1
clone_size: few
j_call: TRBJ1-1
cdr3_nt: TGCAGTGCTAGAGATTGGGACAGCCAAATGAACACTGAAGCTTTCTTT
cdr3_aa: CSARDWDSQMNTEAFF

v_call: TRBV4-3
d_call: TRBD2
clone_size: few
j_call: TRBJ2-7
cdr3_nt: TGCGCCAGCAGCCAAGGTCGCGGGAGCTCCTACGAGCAGTACTTC
cdr3_aa: CASSQGRGSSYEQYF

v_call: TRBV7-9
d_call: TRBD2
clone_size: few
j_call: TRBJ2-7
cdr3_nt: TGTGCCAGCAGCTCGGGAGGACTAGCGGGATATTACGAGCAGTACTTC
cdr3_aa: CASSSGGLAGYYEQYF

v_call: TRBV7-3
d_call: TRBD2
clone_size: .
j_call: TRBJ2-7
cdr3_nt: TGTGCCAGCAGCTCCTCCGGGACTAGTTACGAGCAGTACTTC
cdr3_aa: CASSSSGTSYEQYF

v_call: TRBV6-2/TRBV6-3
d_call: TRBD2
clone_size: .
j_call: TRBJ2-7
cdr3_nt: TGTGCCAGCAGTTACGAGCTAGCGGGAGGGTCCTCCTACGAGCAGTACTTC
cdr3_aa: CASSYELAGGSSYEQYF

v_call: TRBV7-6
d_call: .
clone_size: .
j_call: TRBJ1-1
cdr3_nt: TGTGCCAGCAGCTTAGGGGGCGGGGCGTCTGAAGCTTTCTTT
cdr3_aa: CASSLGGGASEAFF

v_call: TRBV20-1
d_call: TRBD2
clone_size: .
j_call: TRBJ2-1
cdr3_nt: TGCAGTGCTAGAACGGTAGCGGGACCAGAAATTTTTAGCAATGAGCAGTTCTTC
cdr3_aa: CSARTVAGPEIFSNEQFF

v_call: TRBV7-8
d_call: TRBD2
clone_size: .
j_call: TRBJ2-3
cdr3_nt: TGTGCCAGCAGCTTATTTGTGGCGGGAGGGATCACAGATACGCAGTATTTT
cdr3_aa: CASSLFVAGGITDTQYF

v_call: TRBV6-2/TRBV6-3
d_call: TRBD1
clone_size: .
j_call: TRBJ2-7
cdr3_nt: TGTGCCAGCAATTCCGACAGGGGAAGGTACGAGCAGTACTTC
cdr3_aa: CASNSDRGRYEQYF

v_call: TRBV2
d_call: .
clone_size: few
j_call: TRBJ2-7
cdr3_nt: TGTGCCAGCATCTGGGTAGAGGGGAGTGAGCAGTACTTC
cdr3_aa: CASIWVEGSEQYF

v_call: TRBV9
d_call: .
clone_size: .
j_call: TRBJ2-1
cdr3_nt: TGTGCCAGCAGCGTCCAGGCGGAGGGGGCGATGGACAATGAGCAGTTCTTC
cdr3_aa: CASSVQAEGAMDNEQFF

v_call: TRBV20-1
d_call: .
clone_size: .
j_call: TRBJ2-7
cdr3_nt: TGCAGTGCTAGAGATAGAACTACCTACGAGCAGTACTTC
cdr3_aa: CSARDRTTYEQYF

v_call: TRBV6-5
d_call: .
clone_size: few
j_call: TRBJ1-1
cdr3_nt: TGTGCCAGCAGTTACTCGGAACAGGTTAACACTGAAGCTTTCTTT
cdr3_aa: CASSYSEQVNTEAFF

v_call: TRBV7-8
d_call: .
clone_size: medium-sized
j_call: TRBJ2-3
cdr3_nt: TGTGCCAGCCTTCTCAACTGGGGGCCTAGCACAGATACGCAGTATTTT
cdr3_aa: CASLLNWGPSTDTQYF

v_call: TRBV20-1
d_call: .
clone_size: few
j_call: TRBJ1-1
cdr3_nt: TGCAGTGCTCATCGCAGGAGGAACACTGAAGCTTTCTTT
cdr3_aa: CSAHRRRNTEAFF

v_call: TRBV7-2
d_call: TRBD2
clone_size: .
j_call: TRBJ2-5
cdr3_nt: TGTGCCAGCAGCTTAGACGAGGCGGGGGGGATGGCCCAGTACTTC
cdr3_aa: CASSLDEAGGMAQYF

v_call: TRBV28
d_call: TRBD1
clone_size: .
j_call: TRBJ2-5
cdr3_nt: TGTGCCAGCAGTCAAAAGGACAGGATAATACAGGAGACCCAGTACTTC
cdr3_aa: CASSQKDRIIQETQYF

v_call: TRBV6-5
d_call: .
clone_size: few
j_call: TRBJ2-7
cdr3_nt: TGTGCCAGCAGAGTGGACATCCCGAGCTCCTACGAGCAGTACTTC
cdr3_aa: CASRVDIPSSYEQYF

v_call: TRBV6-5
d_call: .
clone_size: .
j_call: TRBJ2-4
cdr3_nt: TGTGCCAGCAGTTACATCGGGCAGTTTGACATTCAGTACTTC
cdr3_aa: CASSYIGQFDIQYF

v_call: TRBV7-9
d_call: .
clone_size: few
j_call: TRBJ1-2
cdr3_nt: TGTGCCAGCAGCTTAGAGACCAGTAACTATGGCTACACCTTC
cdr3_aa: CASSLETSNYGYTF

v_call: TRBV7-9
d_call: .
clone_size: .
j_call: TRBJ1-1
cdr3_nt: TGTGCCAGCAGCTTTGGCGACCTAGGTCTGAACACTGAAGCTTTCTTT
cdr3_aa: CASSFGDLGLNTEAFF

v_call: TRBV6-2/TRBV6-3
d_call: .
clone_size: few
j_call: TRBJ2-1
cdr3_nt: TGTGCCAGCAGCCACAGCGATGAGCAGTTCTTC
cdr3_aa: CASSHSDEQFF

v_call: TRBV6-6
d_call: .
clone_size: .
j_call: TRBJ2-5
cdr3_nt: TGTGCCAGCAGTTACAAAAAGAACCAGTACCAAGAGACCCAGTACTTC
cdr3_aa: CASSYKKNQYQETQYF

v_call: TRBV6-2/TRBV6-3
d_call: .
clone_size: .
j_call: TRBJ1-5
cdr3_nt: TGTGCCAGCAGTTACTCGGACGAGATCCAGCCCCAGCATTTT
cdr3_aa: CASSYSDEIQPQHF

v_call: TRBV7-8
d_call: .
clone_size: .
j_call: TRBJ1-5
cdr3_nt: TGTGCCAGCAGCTTCAGATTGGGAATGGATCAGCCCCAGCATTTT
cdr3_aa: CASSFRLGMDQPQHF

v_call: TRBV4-1
d_call: .
clone_size: .
j_call: TRBJ1-4
cdr3_nt: TGCGCCAGCAGCCAAAACCAGGGAGTTGAAAAACTGTTTTTT
cdr3_aa: CASSQNQGVEKLFF

v_call: TRBV7-9
d_call: .
clone_size: few
j_call: TRBJ1-5
cdr3_nt: TGTGCCAGCAGCTTAGAGATTAGCAATCAGCCCCAGCATTTT
cdr3_aa: CASSLEISNQPQHF